The 12 T cell receptor beta chains below all came from one sample that was sequenced in a study of T-cell memory formation after mild COVID-19. MiXCR, applied by TCRdb to the 5' RACE reads, yields one record per CDR3 protein. The sample lists 380,000 or so distinct CDR3 sequences, roughly an eighth occurring once. The specimen sequenced was PBMCs or a T cell subset sorted from them (not recorded which). The receptor source for this set is a man between 18 and 29 years old who had mild COVID-19 (a few samples of this study predate the infection). Cell type and time point are not known.

In its sample, this clonotype was seen many times. The chain employs TRBV10-3 and TRBJ2-2; D gene unclear. V was clipped by 2 bases and J by 1 base, with 8 bases between them. The CDR3 covers 15 residues. The V gene's germline CDR1 is ENHRY and CDR2 SYGVKD. CDR3 amino acids: CAISEGNGNTGELFF. CDR3 in DNA: TGTGCCATCAGTGAGGGAAACGGGAACACCGGGGAGCTGTTTTTT.

In DNA, the CDR3 is TGTGCCAGCAGTGTTCGACAGGGGGGCACTGAAGCTTTCTTT. This translates into CASSVRQGGTEAFF. The genes are TRBV28 and TRBJ1-1, with 9 bases aligning to TRBD1. The germline V gene encodes CDR1 MDHEN and CDR2 SYDVKM. The V and J ends lost 5 bases and 4 bases, in that order; junction bases with no gene match: 5. This CDR3 region has 14 residues.

The chain uses TRBV5-1 and TRBJ2-7, with 9 bases identical to TRBD1. The J segment lost 4 bases and the V segment lost 4 bases, leaving 12 bases of the junction unmatched. This CDR3 is built from 16 residues. Per germline, CDR1 SGHRS and CDR2 YFSETQ. CDR3: CASSQGDRELGYEQYV. The CDR3 DNA is TGCGCCAGCAGCCAGGGGGACAGGGAGTTGGGATACGAGCAGTACGTC.

This clonotype appeared a few times. V and J are TRBV7-3 and TRBJ2-1, with D possibly being TRBD2 (6 bases). Looked up from germline, CDR1 is SGHTA and CDR2 is FQGTGA. The CDR3 contains 15 residues. V was shortened by 1 base and J by 6 bases, with 13 bases between the two germline ends. The CDR3 protein is CASSLKLASGNEQFF. CDR3 DNA: TGTGCCAGCAGCTTAAAACTAGCTTCGGGCAATGAGCAGTTCTTC.

This clonotype was recorded many times. The chain recombines TRBV4-2 with TRBJ1-1; D is unresolved. The CDR3 loop spans 13 amino acids. Trimming shortened V by 4 bases and J by 6 bases, and 12 bases separated the two germline ends. Germline V gene sequence: CDR1 LGHNA, CDR2 YNFKEQ. The CDR3: CASSPRTGAEAFF. The CDR3 DNA is TGTGCCAGCAGCCCCAGGACCGGGGCTGAAGCTTTCTTT.

This clonotype was recorded a few times. The rearrangement uses TRBV7-2 and TRBJ2-3; 8 positions agree with TRBD2. This CDR3 has 16 residues. Per germline, CDR1 SGHTA and CDR2 FQGNSA. The V gene end was trimmed by 5 bases and the J gene end by 2 bases; junction bases not matched to a gene: 9. The CDR3 loop is CASSNGGAVLTDTQYF. In nucleotides, the CDR3 is TGTGCCAGCAGCAACGGGGGGGCTGTCCTCACAGATACGCAGTATTTT.

Turning to this clonotype: One junction end does not reproduce the germline sequence, and a read error may be involved. CDR3 in DNA: TGTGCCAGCAACCGACAGGGCCCCACAGGTACGCAGTATTTT. It yields the protein CASNRQGPTGTQYF. This sequence joins TRBV2 and TRBJ2-3, with 7 nucleotides matching TRBD1. This CDR3 spans 14 amino acids. Per the germline V gene, CDR1 is SNHLY and CDR2 is FYNNEI.

This clonotype was picked up a small number of times. The J gene is TRBJ2-7, the V gene TRBV5-1; 7 bases are shared with TRBD1. Germline V gives CDR1 SGHRS, CDR2 YFSETQ. V gave up 2 bases and J gave up 1 base; unmatched junction bases: 6. The CDR3 has 15 residues. The CDR3 sequence is CASSFLRDRSYEQYF. The CDR3 bases are TGCGCCAGCAGCTTCCTCCGGGACAGATCCTACGAGCAGTACTTC.

This clonotype occurred a few times. CDR3 DNA sequence: TGTGCCAGCAGCTTTGCCCCCCACCCCGGGAACACTGAAGCTTTCTTT. It yields the protein CASSFAPHPGNTEAFF. V gene TRBV7-2 combines with J gene TRBJ1-1; no firm D call. The V gene lost 3 bases and the J gene lost 1 base, with 15 bases spanning the gap. Germline CDR1 reads SGHTA; CDR2 reads FQGNSA. The CDR3 consists of 16 residues.

This clonotype was seen a few times. This rearrangement joins TRBV6-6 to TRBJ2-5; either TRBD1 or TRBD2 may supply D (5 bases each). V shed 5 bases and J shed 4 bases, with 20 bases lying between them. This CDR3 has 16 residues. Germline assignment: CDR1 MNHNY and CDR2 SVGAGI (reference sequence). The CDR3, as DNA: TGTGCCAGCAGTAGTAGGGGCGCGGGTCACCTAGAGACCCAGTACTTC. It is translated as CASSSRGAGHLETQYF.

The V and J genes are TRBV20-1 and TRBJ2-7; unclear D gene. CDR3 length: 11 residues. Trimming shortened V by 5 bases and J by 4 bases, and 9 bases separated the two germline ends. Germline-derived CDR1 and CDR2 are DFQATT and SNEGSKA (reference sequence). In DNA form, the CDR3 reads TGCAGTGCTCTTACCTCATACGAGCAGTACTTC. Translating it yields CSALTSYEQYF.

The rearrangement links TRBV7-6 to TRBJ2-1; D not resolved. The V end was cut by 5 bases, the J end by 8 bases, with 10 bases between. CDR1 is SGHVS, CDR2 FNYEAQ, per germline. CDR3 size: 12 residues. In nucleotides, the CDR3 is TGTGCCAGCAGCCCCTCCGAAGATGAGCAGTTCTTC. Residues: CASSPSEDEQFF.